The 27 T cell receptor beta chains listed next were all sequenced from one sample in a study of blood T cell repertoires in COVID-19. This table comes from immunoSEQ multiplex PCR, and its TCRdb copy is limited to in-frame clones, with some not included. The sample holds about 300,000 clones, 89% seen once. Source material: peripheral blood. These receptors all come from a woman aged 30 to 39 with COVID-19, enrolled during active disease.

The V and J genes are TRBV28 and TRBJ1-4; D might be TRBD1 (5 bases). The CDR3 has 15 residues. V was trimmed by 2 bases and J by 0 bases, leaving 7 bases between them. Germline V CDR1 and CDR2: MDHEN, SYDVKM. The CDR3 spells CASSLVGATNEKLFF. The CDR3, as DNA: TGTGCCAGCAGTTTAGTAGGGGCAACTAATGAAAAACTGTTTTTT. The full variable domain, with the rest looked up from reference TRBV28 and TRBJ1-4, is DVKVTQSSRYLVKRTGEKVFLECVQDMDHENMFWYRQDPGLGLRLIYFSYDVKMKEKGDIPEGYSVSREKKERFSLILESASTNQTSMYLCASSLVGATNEKLFFGSGTQLSVL.

The chain couples TRBV4-1 to TRBJ1-2; TRBD1 matches at 9 bases. Trimming cost V 0 bases and J 4 bases; bases outside gene matches: 6. The CDR3 loop spans 16 amino acids. Germline CDR1 and CDR2: MGHRA and YSYEKL. In DNA, the CDR3 is TGCGCCAGCAGCCAAGATGAAACAGGGGGCTTCTATGGCTACACCTTC. Its protein is CASSQDETGGFYGYTF.

This sequence joins TRBV27 and TRBJ1-1, with 7 positions matching TRBD1. The CDR3 has 14 residues. Germline V lookup: CDR1 MNHEY, CDR2 SMNVEV (reference sequence). Trimming at V came to 7 bases and at J to 5 bases, leaving 10 bases not matched to a gene. The CDR3 DNA sequence: TGTGCCAGCATCCAACGACAGGGATGGACTGAAGCTTTCTTT. Translating it yields CASIQRQGWTEAFF.

This clone was observed a few times. The J gene is TRBJ1-2, the V gene TRBV6-1; possible D gene TRBD1, 5 bases. The CDR3 loop spans 13 amino acids. V dropped 2 bases and J dropped 2 bases, with 6 bases sitting between them. Germline V lookup: CDR1 MNHNS, CDR2 SASEGT. CDR3 in amino acids: CASSEQGNYGYTF. The CDR3 nucleotides read TGTGCCAGCAGTGAACAGGGAAACTATGGCTACACCTTC.

This chain links TRBV28 with TRBJ1-5, with D hard to call. The V gene lost 3 bases and the J gene lost 0 bases, with 12 bases spanning the gap. Looked up from germline, CDR1 is MDHEN and CDR2 is SYDVKM. The length of the CDR3 is 16 residues. The DNA of the CDR3 is TGTGCCAGCAGTTTTTTGCAGACTTATAGCAATCAGCCCCAGCATTTT. Translation gives CASSFLQTYSNQPQHF.

In this sample, this clone turned up once. This chain joins TRBV7-2 and TRBJ2-5, with 7 bases identical to TRBD1. J lost 5 bases, V lost 5 bases, and 8 bases had no gene match. The germline gives CDR1 SGHTA, CDR2 FQGNSA. There are 14 residues in the CDR3. The CDR3 protein is CASSQGQTIETQYF. For the CDR3, the DNA is TGTGCCAGCAGCCAGGGACAGACGATTGAGACCCAGTACTTC.

This chain joins TRBV5-6 and TRBJ2-7; TRBD1 is a possible D gene (6 bases). Deletions cut 3 bases from V and 4 bases from J, with 17 bases between. The CDR3 is 15 amino acids. Germline V gene sequence: CDR1 SGHDT, CDR2 YYEEEE. The CDR3, as DNA: TGTGCCAGCAGCTCCCCCGGGACACCGTCATACGAGCAGTACTTC. Translating gives CASSSPGTPSYEQYF. The full variable domain, completed using reference TRBV5-6 and TRBJ2-7, is DAGVTQSPTHLIKTRGQQVTLRCSPKSGHDTVSWYQQALGQGPQFIFQYYEEEERQRGNFPDRFSGHQFPNYSSELNVNALLLGDSALYLCASSSPGTPSYEQYFGPGTRLTVT.

This chain connects TRBV6-2 or TRBV6-3 to TRBJ2-1; 11 bases agree with TRBD2. The J segment lost 8 bases and the V segment lost 0 bases, leaving 6 bases of the junction unmatched. The CDR3 length is 16 residues. Germline CDR1 and CDR2: MNHEY and SVGEGT. This CDR3 is CASSYSSGGAIDEQFF. DNA for the CDR3: TGTGCCAGCAGTTACTCTAGCGGGGGGGCCATAGATGAGCAGTTCTTC.

V usage is TRBV25-1 and J usage is TRBJ1-6; D is ambiguous. This CDR3 has 16 residues. V gave up 4 bases and J gave up 4 bases, with 14 bases separating them. Germline V lookup: CDR1 MGHDK, CDR2 SYGVNS. The DNA of the CDR3 is TGTGCCAGCAGTGCTTCGGGGAGGAGTTATAATTCACCCCTCCACTTT. It is translated as CASSASGRSYNSPLHF.

V is TRBV11-2 and J is TRBJ2-3; 8 bases are a match to TRBD2. The CDR3 length is 14 residues. Germline CDR1 is SGHAT and CDR2 is FQNNGV. Trimming at V came to 4 bases and at J to 6 bases, leaving 6 bases not matched to a gene. Here the CDR3 DNA reads TGTGCCAGCAGCTCGGGTAGCGGGGTGGATACGCAGTATTTT. As protein: CASSSGSGVDTQYF.

V and J are TRBV4-1 and TRBJ2-7; TRBD1 matches at 9 bases. The J segment lost 3 bases and the V segment lost 4 bases, leaving 7 bases of the junction unmatched. The length of the CDR3 is 15 residues. The germline gives CDR1 MGHRA, CDR2 YSYEKL. CDR3 DNA sequence: TGCGCCAGCAGCCTAAAAGGACAGGGGAGCTACGAGCAGTACTTC. Protein sequence: CASSLKGQGSYEQYF.

This rearrangement joins TRBV28 to TRBJ2-1, with 8 positions matching TRBD1. Germline V gives CDR1 MDHEN, CDR2 SYDVKM. V shed 3 bases, J shed 6 bases, and the junction held 4 bases outside the gene matches. This CDR3 is 14 amino acids long. CDR3 sequence (DNA): TGTGCCAGCAGTTTCGTGACAGGGGTCAATGAGCAGTTCTTC. This codes for CASSFVTGVNEQFF.

J is TRBJ2-1 and V is TRBV9; the D gene is possibly TRBD2 (6 bases). The V gene lost 3 bases and the J gene lost 1 base, with 8 bases spanning the gap. Germline V gene lookup returns CDR1 SGDLS and CDR2 YYNGEE. The CDR3 runs to 14 residues. The CDR3 here is CASSAGRSYNEQFF. The CDR3 DNA sequence: TGTGCCAGCAGCGCGGGGAGGTCCTACAATGAGCAGTTCTTC.

This chain joins TRBV4-2 and TRBJ1-3, with 9 nucleotides matching TRBD1. J was trimmed by 4 bases and V by 1 base; bases with no gene match: 5. Germline lookup yields CDR1 LGHNA and CDR2 YNFKEQ. The CDR3 length is 16 residues. CDR3 sequence: CASSQAPGQGGNTIYF. The DNA for the CDR3 is TGTGCCAGCAGCCAAGCCCCGGGACAGGGAGGAAACACCATATATTTT.

The chain has TRBV19 and TRBJ1-5, with D unclear. The CDR3 spans 14 residues. Trimming pared 7 bases from V and 0 bases from J, leaving 10 bases between. The germline V gene has CDR1 LNHDA and CDR2 SQIVND (reference sequence). The CDR3 region is CASNGVVSNQPQHF. The CDR3 region has the DNA TGTGCCAGTAACGGGGTGGTTAGCAATCAGCCCCAGCATTTT.

This clone has only a few counts. The chain recombines TRBV18 with TRBJ2-7; 10 bases match TRBD1. The CDR3 totals 14 residues. The J segment lost 4 bases and the V segment lost 2 bases, leaving 2 bases of the junction unmatched. Per germline, CDR1 KGHSH and CDR2 LQKENI. CDR3 in DNA: TGTGCCAGCTCACCAGGGGGACAGGGGTACGAGCAGTACTTC. Protein: CASSPGGQGYEQYF.

This chain links TRBV7-2 with TRBJ1-4; TRBD1 aligns across 8 bases. The CDR3 loop spans 16 amino acids. Germline CDR1 is SGHTA and CDR2 is FQGNSA. V shed 5 bases, J shed 4 bases, and the junction held 9 bases outside the gene matches. This chain's CDR3 is CASSLHTTGGNEKLFF. CDR3 DNA: TGTGCCAGCAGCCTACACACTACAGGGGGTAATGAAAAACTGTTTTTT.

The chain carries TRBV28 and TRBJ2-7; a weak D match, TRBD1 (6 bases). CDR3 length: 16 residues. Trimming took off 4 bases at V and 0 bases at J, with 16 bases between the two ends. The germline gives CDR1 MDHEN, CDR2 SYDVKM. Here the CDR3 DNA reads TGTGCCAGCAGTTCCCTCAGCAGGGGAAGCTCCTACGAGCAGTACGTC. Translating it yields CASSSLSRGSSYEQYV.

This clone was found once. Here the CDR3 reads CASSRRRDYGYTF. The CDR3, as DNA: TGTGCCAGCAGCCGAAGACGGGACTATGGCTACACCTTC. This rearrangement joins TRBV3-1 (or the pseudogene TRBV3-2) to TRBJ1-2; D is uncertain. Germline-derived CDR1 and CDR2 are LGHDT and YNNKEL (reference sequence). V gave up 4 bases and J gave up 3 bases, with 9 bases separating them. The CDR3 loop spans 13 amino acids.

The chain carries TRBV5-4 and TRBJ2-3, with 9 bases aligning to TRBD2. This CDR3 is 16 amino acids long. With 4 bases clipped from V and 0 bases from J, the junction kept 6 bases outside the gene matches. Germline values: CDR1 SGHNT, CDR2 YYREEE (reference sequence). Written as DNA, the CDR3 is TGTGCCAGCAGCCCGGGACTAGCCGTGAGCACAGATACGCAGTATTTT. Translating gives CASSPGLAVSTDTQYF.

V and J are TRBV6-5 and TRBJ2-7; TRBD1 matches at 7 bases. Trimming removed 4 bases from V and 2 bases from J; junction bases left unmatched: 2. Per the germline V gene, CDR1 is MNHEY and CDR2 is SVGAGI. CDR3 length: 13 amino acids. This CDR3 reads CASSSTGAYEQYF. CDR3 nucleotides: TGTGCCAGCAGTTCTACAGGGGCCTACGAGCAGTACTTC.

The chain joins TRBV4-2 to TRBJ2-7; 8 positions agree with TRBD2. With 3 bases clipped from V and 7 bases from J, the junction kept 14 bases outside the gene matches. Germline V gives CDR1 LGHNA, CDR2 YNFKEQ. This CDR3 has 16 residues. Here the CDR3 reads CASSQTTGGEYVEQYF. CDR3 bases: TGTGCCAGCAGCCAGACCACCGGGGGGGAGTACGTGGAGCAGTACTTC.

The chain combines TRBV5-1 with TRBJ1-4; D gene unclear. V was pared by 6 bases and J by 4 bases, with 13 bases between. Germline lookup yields CDR1 SGHRS and CDR2 YFSETQ. The CDR3 contains 14 residues. This chain's CDR3 is CASIDHLDNEKLFF. As DNA, the CDR3 is TGCGCCAGCATAGATCACTTAGATAATGAAAAACTGTTTTTT. Filled out from reference TRBV5-1 and TRBJ1-4, the complete variable domain reads KAGVTQTPRYLIKTRGQQVTLSCSPISGHRSVSWYQQTPGQGLQFLFEYFSETQRNKGNFPGRFSGRQFSNSRSEMNVSTLELGDSALYLCASIDHLDNEKLFFGSGTQLSVL.

The chain recombines TRBV3-1 (or the pseudogene TRBV3-2) with TRBJ1-1; TRBD1 might be the D (5 bases). The ends were cut back, 4 bases at V and 5 bases at J, with 14 bases in the middle. Germline V lookup: CDR1 LGHDT, CDR2 YNNKEL (reference sequence). The CDR3 totals 14 residues. The CDR3 loop is CASSRGTGTTEAFF. CDR3 coding DNA: TGTGCCAGCAGCCGCGGGACGGGCACGACTGAAGCTTTCTTT.

V is TRBV6-5 and J is TRBJ1-4; TRBD1 matches at 9 bases. With V trimmed by 6 bases and J by 2 bases, 4 bases remained unmatched. There are 15 residues in the CDR3. Germline V gene sequence: CDR1 MNHEY, CDR2 SVGAGI. In DNA, the CDR3 is TGTGCCAGCAGGGACAGGGGAATTACTAATGAAAAACTGTTTTTT. This gives the protein CASRDRGITNEKLFF.

CDR3 residues: CASRNRGPYGYTF. The CDR3 coding sequence is TGTGCCAGCAGAAACAGGGGGCCCTATGGCTACACCTTC. The rearrangement uses TRBV6-5 and TRBJ1-2; the match to TRBD1 covers 9 bases. V lost 6 bases and J lost 4; bases outside the gene matches: 3. The germline V gene encodes CDR1 MNHEY and CDR2 SVGAGI. The CDR3 extends over 13 amino acids.

V is TRBV6-4 and J is TRBJ2-1; a possible D gene is TRBD2 (5 bases). V lost 6 bases and J 2 bases, leaving 14 bases between the germline ends. Per germline, CDR1 MRHNA and CDR2 SNTAGT. The length of the CDR3 is 15 residues. CDR3 residues: CASSLDGVTYNEQFF. The CDR3 DNA follows: TGTGCCAGCAGCCTGGACGGGGTAACCTACAATGAGCAGTTCTTC.